The table lists the clone carrying this T cell receptor (beta chain) with many counts. Its antigen is currently unknown. This entry comes from a study of neurological immune-mediated disorders. As to time point: longitudinal time-point 1 (baseline). The V end was cut by 6 bases, the J end by 0 bases, with 10 bases between. This CDR3 region has 15 residues. Germline loops: CDR1 SGHRS, CDR2 YFSETQ. The cDNA was generated by 5'RACE with 10-nucleotide random UMIs. TCRdb passed the 5' RACE reads through MiXCR, listing each CDR3 protein once. The sample holds 71,000 or so distinct CDR3 sequences, roughly 15% seen once. Findings and limits, study-wide: Falling below healthy controls, multiple sclerosis showed the least TCR clonal expansion, while HTLV-1-associated myelopathy showed the most.

The sample comprised PBMCs. The rearrangement links TRBV5-1 to TRBJ2-6; the D call may be TRBD1 or TRBD2 (5 bases each). This receptor was taken from a female donor with HTLV-1-associated myelopathy (HAM/TSP). The CDR3: CASTFGGSGANVLTF. In DNA, the CDR3 is TGCGCCAGCACCTTTGGGGGCTCTGGGGCCAACGTCCTGACTTTC. The variable domain in full, completed from reference TRBV5-1 and TRBJ2-6, reads KAGVTQTPRYLIKTRGQQVTLSCSPISGHRSVSWYQQTPGQGLQFLFEYFSETQRNKGNFPGRFSGRQFSNSRSEMNVSTLELGDSALYLCASTFGGSGANVLTFGAGSRLTVL.